This TCR beta chain appears in the sequencing data of a study of metastatic and nonmetastatic thyroid tumors. Whole-study context: The comparison covered peripheral blood and tumor or nodule tissue in malignant and benign thyroid patients. Whole-study findings and limits: Significantly higher TCR beta diversity was reportedly seen in malignant thyroid tumors than benign nodules, in blood and tumor.

Patients had received no treatment of any kind before thyroid surgery. This clone was observed at least ten times. The target antigen is unknown. The junction shows a germline mismatch at one end, possibly a read error. Authors' analysis steps: Using the CDR3 differences seen across clinicopathological groups, the authors built a distant-metastasis classifier for papillary thyroid cancer, which was meant to discriminate distant-metastatic patients. With MiXCR, TCRdb reprocessed the PCR reads. These V and J calls are TCRdb output, not the study's own analysis. The table lists around 65,000 clones, about 14% of them singletons. Germline V CDR1 and CDR2: SGHTA, FQGTGA. This CDR3 has 13 amino acids.

The chain recombines TRBV7-3 with TRBJ2-7; TRBD2 is a possible D gene (6 bases). The sequencing input was blood. This receptor was obtained from a male donor with papillary thyroid cancer or a benign thyroid nodule (not recorded which). Some clones in this sample may be carry-over from other donors' samples. In DNA form, the CDR3 reads TGTGCCAGCAGCCCATGGACTAACCCAAGGCAGTGGTTC. It codes for CASSPWTNPRQWF.